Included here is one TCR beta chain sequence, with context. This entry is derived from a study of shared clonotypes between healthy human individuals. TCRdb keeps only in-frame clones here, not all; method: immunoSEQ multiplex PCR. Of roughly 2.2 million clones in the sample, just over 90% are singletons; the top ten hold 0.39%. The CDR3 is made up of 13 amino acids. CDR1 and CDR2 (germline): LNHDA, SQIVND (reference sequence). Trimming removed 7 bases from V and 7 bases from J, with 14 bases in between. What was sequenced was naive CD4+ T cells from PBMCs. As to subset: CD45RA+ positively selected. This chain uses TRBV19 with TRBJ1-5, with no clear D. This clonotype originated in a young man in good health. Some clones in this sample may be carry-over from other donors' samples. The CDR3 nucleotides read TGTGCCAGTAAAAATCTGGCAGCCCAGCCCCAGCATTTT. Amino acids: CASKNLAAQPQHF.